This T cell receptor (beta chain) derives from a study of blood T cell repertoires in COVID-19. Study at large: T cells, B-cell-depleted T cells, or PBMCs supplied cDNA or gDNA.

There are 13 residues in the CDR3. CDR1 is MNHEY and CDR2 is SVGAGI in the germline V gene. The V end was cut by 10 bases, the J end by 8 bases, with 20 bases between. Libraries were prepared by immunoSEQ multiplex PCR; TCRdb keeps only in-frame clonotypes and omits some of them. The sample includes approximately 100,000 clones, about 85% seen only once; the top ten take around 11%. This clonotype originated in a human donor in a cohort sampled during active COVID-19. This sequence joins TRBV6-5 and TRBJ1-1; D remains unclear. The sample consisted of peripheral blood. The CDR3 loop reads CATPRYKRGEAFF. The DNA for the CDR3 is TGTGCCACGCCGAGGTATAAGAGAGGAGAAGCTTTCTTT.